This T cell receptor (beta chain) derives from a study of shared clonotypes between healthy human individuals. Trimming cost V 4 bases and J 5 bases; bases outside gene matches: 11. Germline V gives CDR1 SQVTM, CDR2 ANQGSEA. CDR3 size: 15 residues. Over several immunoSEQ plates, each subset's genomic DNA was distributed in even portions. It was on ten immunoSEQ deep assay plates that unsorted PBMC DNA was sequenced. TCRdb keeps only in-frame clones here, not all; method: immunoSEQ multiplex PCR. The sample holds about 560,000 clones, roughly 79% seen once. Unsorted samples relied on about 86 million PBMCs, which served as the source of genomic DNA.

The chain carries TRBV29-1 and TRBJ2-5; 9 positions match TRBD1. The sample was PBMCs. The receptor comes from a woman aged 40-49 years in good health. Some clones in this sample may be carry-over from other donors' samples. The CDR3 sequence is CSVVVTGGAGETQYF. CDR3 in DNA: TGCAGCGTTGTGGTCACAGGGGGCGCAGGGGAGACCCAGTACTTC. The entire variable domain, with the rest obtained from reference TRBV29-1 and TRBJ2-5, is as follows: SAVISQKPSRDICQRGTSLTIQCQVDSQVTMMFWYRQQPGQSLTLIATANQGSEATYESGFVIDKFPISRPNLTFSTLTVSNMSPEDSSIYLCSVVVTGGAGETQYFGPGTRLLVL.